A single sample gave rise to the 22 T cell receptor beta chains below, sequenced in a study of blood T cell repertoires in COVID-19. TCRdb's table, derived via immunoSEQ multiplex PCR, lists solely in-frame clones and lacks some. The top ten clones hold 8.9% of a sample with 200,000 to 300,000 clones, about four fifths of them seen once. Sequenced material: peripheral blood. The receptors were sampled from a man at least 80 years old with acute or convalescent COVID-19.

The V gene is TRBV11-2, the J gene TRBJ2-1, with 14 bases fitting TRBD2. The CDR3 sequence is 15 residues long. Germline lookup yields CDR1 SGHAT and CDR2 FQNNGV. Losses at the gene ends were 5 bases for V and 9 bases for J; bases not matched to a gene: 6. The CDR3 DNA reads TGTGCCAGCAGCCCAGGACTAGCGGGAGGTACTGAGCAGTTCTTC. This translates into CASSPGLAGGTEQFF.

The CDR3 sequence is CASSFETGYNEQFF. The DNA of the CDR3 is TGCGCCAGCAGCTTCGAGACTGGTTACAATGAGCAGTTCTTC. V gene TRBV5-1 combines with J gene TRBJ2-1; the D is unclear. The length of the CDR3 is 14 residues. V lost 2 bases to trimming and J lost 4 bases, with 10 bases between them. From germline, CDR1 is SGHRS and CDR2 YFSETQ.

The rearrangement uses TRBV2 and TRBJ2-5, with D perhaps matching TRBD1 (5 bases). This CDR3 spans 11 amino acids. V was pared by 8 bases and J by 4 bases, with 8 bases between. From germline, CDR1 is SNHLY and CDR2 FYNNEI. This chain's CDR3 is CASGRGETQYF. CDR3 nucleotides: TGTGCCAGCGGAAGGGGAGAGACCCAGTACTTC.

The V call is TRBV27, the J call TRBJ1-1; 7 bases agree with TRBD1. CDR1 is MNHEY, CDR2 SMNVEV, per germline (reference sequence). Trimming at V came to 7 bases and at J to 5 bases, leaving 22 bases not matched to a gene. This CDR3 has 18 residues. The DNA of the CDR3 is TGTGCCAGCACCCAACTCGGAACGGCCCAGGGGGTGCGGACTGAAGCTTTCTTT. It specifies CASTQLGTAQGVRTEAFF.

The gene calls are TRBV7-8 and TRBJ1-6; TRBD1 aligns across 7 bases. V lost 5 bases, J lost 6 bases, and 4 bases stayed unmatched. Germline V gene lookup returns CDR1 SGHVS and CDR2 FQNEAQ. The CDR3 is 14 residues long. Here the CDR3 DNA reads TGTGCCAGCAGCCCGGACAGGCGTAATTCACCCCTCCACTTT. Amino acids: CASSPDRRNSPLHF.

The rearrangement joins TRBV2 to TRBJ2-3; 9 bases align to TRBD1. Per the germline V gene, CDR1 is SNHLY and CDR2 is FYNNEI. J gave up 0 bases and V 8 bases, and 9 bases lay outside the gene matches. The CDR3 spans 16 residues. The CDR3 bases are TGTGCCAGCCCGGACAGGGGCATTTCTAGCACAGATACGCAGTATTTT. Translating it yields CASPDRGISSTDTQYF.

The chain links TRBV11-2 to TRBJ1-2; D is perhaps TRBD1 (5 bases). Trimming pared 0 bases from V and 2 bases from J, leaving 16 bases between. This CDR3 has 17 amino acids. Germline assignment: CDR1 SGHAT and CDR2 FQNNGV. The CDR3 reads CASSLDTGVSRNYGYTF. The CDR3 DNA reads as TGTGCCAGCAGCTTAGATACAGGAGTATCTAGGAACTATGGCTACACCTTC.

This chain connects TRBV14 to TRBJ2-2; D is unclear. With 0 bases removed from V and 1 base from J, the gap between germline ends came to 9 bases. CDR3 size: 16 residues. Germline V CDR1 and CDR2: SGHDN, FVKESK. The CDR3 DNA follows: TGTGCCAGCAGCCAAGAGGGCCCGCAGAACACCGGGGAGCTGTTTTTT. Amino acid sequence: CASSQEGPQNTGELFF. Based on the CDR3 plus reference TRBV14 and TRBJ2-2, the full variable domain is EAGVTQFPSHSVIEKGQTVTLRCDPISGHDNLYWYRRVMGKEIKFLLHFVKESKQDESGMPNNRFLAERTGGTYSTLKVQPAELEDSGVYFCASSQEGPQNTGELFFGEGSRLTVL.

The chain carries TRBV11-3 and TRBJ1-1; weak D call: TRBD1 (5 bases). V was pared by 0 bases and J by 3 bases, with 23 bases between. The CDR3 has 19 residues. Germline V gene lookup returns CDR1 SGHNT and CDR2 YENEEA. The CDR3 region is CASSLEWDAGTRRDTEAFF. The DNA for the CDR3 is TGTGCCAGCAGCTTAGAATGGGATGCGGGGACCCGGCGTGACACTGAAGCTTTCTTT.

CDR3 amino acids: CASSQDHRMNSPLHF. The CDR3 coding sequence is TGTGCCAGCAGCCAAGACCACAGGATGAATTCACCCCTCCACTTT. This chain links TRBV3-1 (or the pseudogene TRBV3-2) with TRBJ1-6; D is possibly TRBD1 (5 bases). Germline V gene lookup returns CDR1 LGHDT and CDR2 YNNKEL (reference sequence). V lost 0 bases and J 7 bases, leaving 10 bases between the germline ends. CDR3 size: 15 residues.

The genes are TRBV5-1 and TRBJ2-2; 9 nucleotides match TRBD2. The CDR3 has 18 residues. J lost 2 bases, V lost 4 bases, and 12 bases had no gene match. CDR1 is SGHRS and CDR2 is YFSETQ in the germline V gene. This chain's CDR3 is CASSTHLSGGRNTGELFF. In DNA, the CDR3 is TGCGCCAGCAGCACACATCTTAGCGGGGGTCGAAACACCGGGGAGCTGTTTTTT.

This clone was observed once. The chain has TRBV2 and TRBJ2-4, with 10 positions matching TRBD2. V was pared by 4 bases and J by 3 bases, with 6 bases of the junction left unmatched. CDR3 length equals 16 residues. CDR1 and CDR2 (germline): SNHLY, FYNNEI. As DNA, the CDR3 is TGTGCCAGCAGTGGTGGACTAGCGGCAGGCAAAAACATTCAGTACTTC. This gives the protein CASSGGLAAGKNIQYF.

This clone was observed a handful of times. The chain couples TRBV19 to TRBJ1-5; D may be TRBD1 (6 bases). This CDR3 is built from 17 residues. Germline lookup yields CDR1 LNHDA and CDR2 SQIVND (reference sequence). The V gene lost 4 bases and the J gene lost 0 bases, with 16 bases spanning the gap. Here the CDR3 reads CASSTTTGHNSNQPQHF. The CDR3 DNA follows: TGTGCCAGTAGTACCACAACGGGACATAATAGCAATCAGCCCCAGCATTTT.

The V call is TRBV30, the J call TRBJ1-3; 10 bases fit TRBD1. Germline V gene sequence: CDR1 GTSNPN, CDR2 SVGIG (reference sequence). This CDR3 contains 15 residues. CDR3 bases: TGTGCTACCGCCTCCGGGACAGGGGAGAGAAACACCATATATTTT. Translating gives CATASGTGERNTIYF. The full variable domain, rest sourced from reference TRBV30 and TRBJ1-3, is SQTIHQWPATLVQPVGSPLSLECTVEGTSNPNLYWYRQAAGRGLQLLFYSVGIGQISSEVPQNLSASRPQDRQFILSSKKLLLSDSGFYLCATASGTGERNTIYFGEGSWLTVV.

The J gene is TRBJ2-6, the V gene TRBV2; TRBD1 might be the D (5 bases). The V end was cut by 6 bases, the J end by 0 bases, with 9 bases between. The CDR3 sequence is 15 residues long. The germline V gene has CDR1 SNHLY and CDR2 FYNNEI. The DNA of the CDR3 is TGTGCCAGCAGCGCTGACAGCTCTGGGGCCAACGTCCTGACTTTC. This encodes CASSADSSGANVLTF.

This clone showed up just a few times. CDR3 sequence reads: CASSLTGPGDPYNEQFF. The CDR3 coding sequence is TGTGCCAGCAGTTTAACAGGTCCAGGGGACCCCTACAATGAGCAGTTCTTC. The V and J genes are TRBV27 and TRBJ2-1, with D possibly TRBD1 on 6 matching bases. The CDR3 extends over 17 amino acids. V was trimmed by 2 bases and J by 2 bases, leaving 16 bases between them. Germline V gene data show CDR1 as MNHEY and CDR2 as SMNVEV (reference sequence).

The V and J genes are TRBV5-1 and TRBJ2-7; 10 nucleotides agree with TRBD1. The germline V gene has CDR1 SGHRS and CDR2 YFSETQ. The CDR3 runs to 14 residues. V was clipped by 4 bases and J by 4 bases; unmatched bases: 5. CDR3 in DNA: TGCGCCAGCAGCGACGGACAGGGGGGATACGAGCAGTACTTC. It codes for CASSDGQGGYEQYF. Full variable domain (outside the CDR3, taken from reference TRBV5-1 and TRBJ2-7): KAGVTQTPRYLIKTRGQQVTLSCSPISGHRSVSWYQQTPGQGLQFLFEYFSETQRNKGNFPGRFSGRQFSNSRSEMNVSTLELGDSALYLCASSDGQGGYEQYFGPGTRLTVT.

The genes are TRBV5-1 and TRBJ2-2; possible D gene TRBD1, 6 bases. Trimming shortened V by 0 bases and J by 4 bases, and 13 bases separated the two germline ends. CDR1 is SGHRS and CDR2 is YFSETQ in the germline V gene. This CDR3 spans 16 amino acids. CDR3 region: CASSLGVTGFTGELFF. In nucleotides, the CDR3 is TGCGCCAGCAGCTTGGGAGTGACAGGCTTCACCGGGGAGCTGTTTTTT.

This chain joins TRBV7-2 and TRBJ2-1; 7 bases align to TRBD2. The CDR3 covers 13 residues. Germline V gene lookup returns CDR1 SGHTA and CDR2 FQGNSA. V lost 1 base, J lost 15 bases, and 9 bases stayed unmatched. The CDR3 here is CASSLGALAAPFF. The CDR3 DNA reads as TGTGCCAGCAGCTTAGGGGCCCTAGCGGCCCCGTTCTTC. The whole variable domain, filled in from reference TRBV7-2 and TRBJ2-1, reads GAGVSQSPSNKVTEKGKDVELRCDPISGHTALYWYRQSLGQGLEFLIYFQGNSAPDKSGLPSDRFSAERTGGSVSTLTIQRTQQEDSAVYLCASSLGALAAPFFGPGTRLTVL.

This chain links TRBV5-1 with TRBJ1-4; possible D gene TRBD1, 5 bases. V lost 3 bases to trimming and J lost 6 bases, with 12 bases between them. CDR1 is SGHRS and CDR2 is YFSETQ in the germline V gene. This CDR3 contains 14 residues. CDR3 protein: CASSYSAGYEKLFF. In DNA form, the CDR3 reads TGCGCCAGCAGCTACTCAGCAGGGTATGAAAAACTGTTTTTT.

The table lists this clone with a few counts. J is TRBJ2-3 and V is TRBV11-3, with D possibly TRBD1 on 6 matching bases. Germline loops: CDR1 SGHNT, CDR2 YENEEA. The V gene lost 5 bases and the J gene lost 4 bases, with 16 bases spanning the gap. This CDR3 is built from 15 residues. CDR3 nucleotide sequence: TGTGCCAGCAGCCGAGGGGCAGGGGCGGCAGATACGCAGTATTTT. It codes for CASSRGAGAADTQYF.

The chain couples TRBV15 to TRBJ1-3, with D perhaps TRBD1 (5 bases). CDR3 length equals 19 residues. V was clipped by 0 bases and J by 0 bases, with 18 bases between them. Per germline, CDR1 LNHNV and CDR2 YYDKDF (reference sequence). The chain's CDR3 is CATSRERFGEGYSGNTIYF. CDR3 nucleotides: TGTGCCACCAGCAGAGAGAGATTCGGGGAGGGGTACTCTGGAAACACCATATATTTT.